This T cell receptor beta chain was sequenced for a study of persistence of HIV-infected CD4 T cells. Looking at the study overall: Antigen stimulation activated a lower proportion of cells, more of them memory, than anti-CD3/anti-CD28 stimulation.

Regarding this clone: What it binds is not known.

Nonspecific anti-CD3/anti-CD28 bead stimulation represents the broad CD4+ T cell repertoire. Sorting selected CD4+ T cells upregulating both CD40 ligand and CD69. Notes on the study in general: Within sorted populations, more oligoclonal TCRs accompanied more oligoclonal proviruses. TCR analyses could not target the rare provirus-carrying CMV-responding cells.

The ends were cut back, 0 bases at V and 2 bases at J, with 13 bases in the middle. Germline V CDR1 and CDR2: SGHNT, YYREEE (reference sequence). This CDR3 comprises 16 residues. The immunoSEQ assay was version 4, run in survey mode. Sequenced by immunoSEQ multiplex PCR; TCRdb stores in-frame clones only, minus some. The sample holds 40,000 to 55,000 clones, approximately 90% seen once. Specimen: CD4+ T cells sorted from PBMCs after approximately 19-hour stimulation, collected from a patient who received antiretroviral therapy. The chain is built from TRBV5-4 and TRBJ2-3; the D gene is possibly TRBD2 (5 bases). The origin of this receptor is an adult woman with HIV who was CMV-seropositive. The CDR3 coding sequence is TGTGCCAGCAGCTTGGGGGCCCCCGGGAACACAGATACGCAGTATTTT. It specifies CASSLGAPGNTDTQYF.